What follows is one T cell receptor beta chain and its context. Its target antigen remains unknown. No base qualities exist here, and no much larger clone lies one base off it. Any patient with an uncontrolled infection, another autoimmune disease, pregnancy or lactation was excluded. Clinical symptoms, serum thyroxine and TRAb, thyroid ultrasound, and orbital computed tomography formed the basis for the diagnoses. Total RNA was extracted with Trizol reagent, and quality was checked on an Agilent 2100 Bioanalyzer. The germline V gene gives CDR1 as MNHEY and CDR2 as SVGAGI. The junction carries 15 bases between V and J, which are trimmed by 4 bases and 5 bases respectively. The CDR3 covers 14 residues, taking in both the cysteine and the phenylalanine. Here the CDR3 DNA is all that survives: 42 bases in frame from base 1. This entry belongs to a study of T cells in Graves' hyperthyroidism and ophthalmopathy (dated by TCRdb to about 2019). As for the study more broadly: To identify TCR V-J signatures that set the groups apart, the researchers used a discovery cohort of 90 to 100 patients, made up of 43 with Graves' ophthalmopathy and about 60 with stable Graves' hyperthyroidism. Whether ophthalmopathy could be predicted prospectively was tested in an independent validation cohort made up of roughly 20 hyperthyroidism patients plus 17 patients who later progressed to ophthalmopathy. For training and testing, the 100 or so patients in the discovery cohort were randomly divided in a 7:3 ratio. In about 6 Graves' hyperthyroidism patients, the study also compared T-cell repertoires from thyroid tissue with T-cell repertoires from blood. Following sampling, methimazole starting at 30 mg daily was given to hyperthyroidism patients, and high-dose intravenous methylprednisolone was given to ophthalmopathy patients. TCR Vbeta CDR3 sequencing of approximately 140 peripheral blood samples (around 45 ophthalmopathy, some 75 hyperthyroidism and some 17 progressor patients) is reported in the paper. Summary of the overall study and its limitations: Most expanded thyroid clonotypes (frequency above 0.001) were also detected in blood, a finding suggesting that blood repertoires may reflect thyroid immune responses. During validation, the model predicted progression to ophthalmopathy a median of about 6.5 months ahead of onset, with 60% to 71% sensitivity and 72.22% specificity. Sample size was not statistically predetermined, and blinding of investigators to group allocation was not performed. Ophthalmopathy was separated from stable hyperthyroidism by a 13 V-J signature model, with 85% to 90% sensitivity and about 81% specificity obtained in cross-validation and 80%/75% obtained in testing.

The TCR beta CDR3 regions were amplified from the RNA transcripts. The TCR CDR3 was subjected to a first round of RT-PCR using the HTBI primer set and the Qiagen OneStep RT-PCR kit. The libraries were constructed in a second round of multiplex PCR and then size-selected and purified. Paired-end sequencing of the libraries was performed with 100 bp reads on an Illumina HiSeq2000. The authors' analysis ran thus. Raw data were processed with SOAPnuke, discarding reads with adapters, uncalled bases, mean Phred below 15, or no exact constant-primer or identifier match. COPE v1.2.5 was used to merge high-quality paired reads, and clonotypes were defined as unique nucleotide sequences. Clonotypes were aligned to IMGT TRBV, TRBD and TRBJ reference segments using MiTCR v1.1. Only V-J combinations with frequency above 0.0001, covering 99% to 99.2% of repertoires, were analysed. A TCS score was defined as the ratio between F50 (clonal expansion) and ExV (chaos), using BLOSUM62-based TCRdist between CDR3 peptides within each V-J. Welch's t-statistics and random forest reduced 500 to 650 V-J features to 13, which were used in a naive Bayes classifier (R e1071). The Morisita-Horn index was used to measure how similar the thyroid and blood repertoires were. The public reads were quality trimmed at Q25 with fastp and then assembled into clones with MiXCR by TCRdb, keeping productive beta chains. Entries that share a CDR3 protein sequence are merged under the most common genes and DNA. The V and J calls come from TCRdb's annotation, not from the publication. Present in this sample are about 660,000 distinct CDR3 sequences, 45% of which were seen just once. About 7.2% of the sample goes to the ten largest clones.

The receptor's source is an adult man with Graves' disease, either hyperthyroidism or ophthalmopathy (not recorded which). Sequenced input: peripheral blood or thyroid tissue (not recorded which). The V gene is TRBV6-5 and the J gene is TRBJ2-7, with TRBD1 as a weak D call on 6 bases. The bases are TGTGCCAGCAGTTGGACACAGGGACGGCACGAGCAGTACTTC. This codes for CASSWTQGRHEQYF.